The next 2 T cell receptor beta chains were all read from a single sample in a study of shared clonotypes between healthy human individuals. TCRdb's table, derived via immunoSEQ multiplex PCR, lists solely in-frame clones and lacks some. Of roughly 2,300,000 clones in the sample, about 90% were seen once. Material for sequencing was naive CD4+ T cells from PBMCs. Subset given: CD45RA+ positively selected. These TCRs come from a young man in good health. Some clones in this sample may be carry-over from other donors' samples.

The CDR3 is CAIMGGTTAGNTEAFF. CDR3 in DNA: TGTGCCATCATGGGTGGGACGACTGCCGGGAACACTGAAGCTTTCTTT. The chain is built from TRBV10-3 and TRBJ1-1; D perhaps matches TRBD1 (5 bases). This CDR3 is built from 16 residues. V was trimmed by 7 bases and J by 1 base, leaving 19 bases between them. The germline V gene encodes CDR1 ENHRY and CDR2 SYGVKD.

This chain connects TRBV4-1 to TRBJ2-1, with 9 bases lining up with TRBD2. The CDR3 is 20 residues long. CDR1 and CDR2 from the germline V gene are MGHRA and YSYEKL. Trimming at V came to 4 bases and at J to 7 bases, leaving 23 bases not matched to a gene. DNA for the CDR3: TGCGCCAGCAGCCCGGTCGGGGCCCTTTCCGGCGGGAGGGCCTCAAATGAGCAGTTCTTC. Translating gives CASSPVGALSGGRASNEQFF.